The present TCR beta chain was sequenced within a study of resident and recirculating memory T cells in vitiligo. No patient showed confetti depigmentation, a clinical sign of active disease. The protocol was immunoSEQ multiplex PCR, while the TCRdb copy is restricted to in-frame clones and leaves out a portion. The repertoire consists of tens of thousands of clones, with roughly 92% occurring once and the leading ten covering 4.9%. The CDR3 runs to 16 residues. Germline V CDR1 and CDR2: SQVTM, ANQGSEA. Trimming stripped 6 bases from V and 9 bases from J, with 27 bases between. Material for sequencing was blood. This sequence was found in a male donor with vitiligo. The chain combines TRBV29-1 with TRBJ2-1; D is perhaps TRBD2 (7 bases). CDR3 bases: TGCAGCGTGGGTAGGACAAGGGGGGGTCTCAGCGGTGAGCAGTTCTTC. Encoded protein: CSVGRTRGGLSGEQFF.